This TCR beta chain was recovered during a study of tumor and adjacent non-tumor tissue in lung cancer. Study as a whole: There were 11 to 13 adenocarcinoma, a couple of squamous cell carcinoma and 1 small cell lung cancer cases.

Germline CDR1 ENHRY, CDR2 SYGVKD. The CDR3 has 15 residues. No cell sorting was done before RNA was extracted from the tissue. Between August and November 2014, newly diagnosed, chemotherapy-naive lung cancer patients underwent thoracic surgery in China. As regards this clonotype: Its specificity is not known. Compared with germline, one end of the junction differs, possibly owing to a read error.

The library came from three nested PCR rounds adapted from ARM-PCR protocols. TCRdb fed the multiplex PCR reads into MiXCR, producing one record per CDR3 protein. In the table there are 120,000 or so distinct CDR3 sequences, nearly 85% of which are singletons. General study results and limits: In normal lung, the top 100 clones were significantly more dominant than in tumor. Higher tumor TCR diversity was associated with shorter survival.

The material sequenced was lung tumor tissue. The clonotype comes from a man between 65 and 85 years old with non-small cell lung cancer. V and J are TRBV10-3 and TRBJ2-1; D perhaps matches TRBD2 (5 bases). CDR3 residues: CAVAPPGSGTNEQLF. In nucleotides, the CDR3 is TGTGCCGTCGCTCCTCCGGGGAGTGGAACCAATGAGCAGCTCTTC.